The 21 T cell receptor beta chains presented below share a single source sample, sequenced in a study of blood T cell repertoires in COVID-19. The method was immunoSEQ multiplex PCR; TCRdb's version includes in-frame clones alone and lacks a portion of them. Of more than 350,000 clones listed, around 87% are singletons. The sequenced sample consisted of PBMCs or T cells enriched from blood (not recorded which). These receptors came from a young man who had recovered from COVID-19.

The V gene is TRBV11-2, the J gene TRBJ2-2, with a tentative D call TRBD1 (6 bases). CDR3 length: 17 residues. Germline CDR1 and CDR2: SGHAT and FQNNGV. Between the trimmed V and J ends, which lost 0 bases and 0 bases, there was a span of 11 bases. Written as DNA, the CDR3 is TGTGCCAGCAGCTTAGATGCCGCAGGGGCGAACACCGGGGAGCTGTTTTTT. It codes for CASSLDAAGANTGELFF.

The chain recombines TRBV4-1 with TRBJ2-7, with a tentative D call TRBD1 (5 bases). V shed 1 base and J shed 1 base, with 14 bases lying between them. CDR1 is MGHRA and CDR2 is YSYEKL in the germline V gene. The CDR3 is 16 residues long. CDR3 loop: CASSQVDSLPSYEQYF. DNA of the CDR3: TGCGCCAGCAGCCAAGTTGACAGCTTACCATCCTACGAGCAGTACTTC.

V gene TRBV5-1 combines with J gene TRBJ1-2; tentatively, D is TRBD1 (6 bases). Looked up from germline, CDR1 is SGHRS and CDR2 is YFSETQ. Trimming pared 1 base from V and 6 bases from J, leaving 10 bases between. The CDR3 consists of 13 residues. The CDR3 is CASSLSGGNGYTF. The DNA of the CDR3 is TGCGCCAGCAGCTTGTCGGGGGGCAATGGCTACACCTTC.

This rearrangement joins TRBV2 to TRBJ1-6; D gene unclear. This CDR3 comprises 14 residues. CDR1 SNHLY and CDR2 FYNNEI come from the germline V gene. The V gene lost 7 bases and the J gene lost 6 bases, with 13 bases spanning the gap. Here the CDR3 reads CASKPGPSNSPLHF. CDR3 sequence (DNA): TGTGCCAGCAAGCCCGGTCCGAGTAATTCACCCCTCCACTTT.

The chain joins TRBV27 to TRBJ2-1, with D perhaps matching TRBD2 (6 bases). This CDR3 has 15 residues. The germline V gene encodes CDR1 MNHEY and CDR2 SMNVEV (reference sequence). Trimming cost V 10 bases and J 5 bases, with 21 bases left between them. The CDR3 region is CATQFMRAGNNEQFF. DNA of the CDR3: TGTGCCACCCAGTTTATGAGGGCGGGGAACAATGAGCAGTTCTTC.

The V and J genes are TRBV19 and TRBJ1-2, with 8 bases matching TRBD1. The CDR3 spans 14 residues. Germline V gene sequence: CDR1 LNHDA, CDR2 SQIVND (reference sequence). The trim removed 9 bases at V and 4 bases at J, leaving 10 bases unmatched. This chain's CDR3 is CASRHRDRLYGYTF. The CDR3 bases are TGTGCCAGCCGTCACCGGGACAGGCTCTATGGCTACACCTTC.

The chain recombines TRBV6-6 with TRBJ1-5; possibly TRBD1 for D (5 bases). This CDR3 has 14 residues. V lost 4 bases and J 3 bases, leaving 10 bases between the germline ends. The V gene's germline CDR1 is MNHNY and CDR2 SVGAGI (reference sequence). CDR3 coding DNA: TGTGCCAGCAGTTCCGCGGACAACAATCAGCCCCAGCATTTT. Amino acid sequence: CASSSADNNQPQHF.

The V gene is TRBV11-3, the J gene TRBJ2-1; D is undetermined. The CDR3 runs 13 residues. Germline lookup yields CDR1 SGHNT and CDR2 YENEEA. Between the trimmed V and J ends, which lost 1 base and 4 bases, there was a span of 5 bases. The CDR3 is CASSLAVYNEQFF. As DNA, the CDR3 is TGTGCCAGCAGCTTAGCGGTTTACAATGAGCAGTTCTTC.

The rearrangement links TRBV27 to TRBJ2-7, with 10 bases that match TRBD1. The germline V gene encodes CDR1 MNHEY and CDR2 SMNVEV (reference sequence). This CDR3 spans 16 amino acids. Trimming cost V 4 bases and J 0 bases; bases outside gene matches: 6. The CDR3 spells CASSSSDRGISYEQYF. The CDR3 DNA reads as TGTGCCAGCAGTTCCTCGGACAGGGGGATCTCCTACGAGCAGTACTTC.

V is TRBV28 and J is TRBJ1-5; 11 positions agree with TRBD1. The trim removed 3 bases at V and 6 bases at J, leaving 13 bases unmatched. CDR1 and CDR2 (germline): MDHEN, SYDVKM. The CDR3 runs to 18 residues. CDR3 region: CASSLTSSPDRGLQPQHF. CDR3 DNA sequence: TGTGCCAGCAGTTTGACGTCTTCTCCGGACAGGGGGCTTCAGCCCCAGCATTTT.

V usage is TRBV4-2 and J usage is TRBJ2-2; 10 bases are shared with TRBD2. Per the germline V gene, CDR1 is LGHNA and CDR2 is YNFKEQ. After removal of 2 bases from V and 5 bases from J, the junction contained 2 bases not matched to a gene. The CDR3 contains 15 residues. The CDR3 region is CASSQSSGGTGELFF. In nucleotides, the CDR3 is TGTGCCAGCAGCCAAAGTAGCGGGGGGACCGGGGAGCTGTTTTTT.

V usage is TRBV19 and J usage is TRBJ1-2, with TRBD1 as a possible D gene (6 bases). V dropped 5 bases and J dropped 6 bases, with 13 bases sitting between them. The length of the CDR3 is 13 residues. Germline V lookup: CDR1 LNHDA, CDR2 SQIVND (reference sequence). The CDR3 bases are TGTGCCAGTAGTCCTGATCCAGGGGATGGCTACACCTTC. Translation: CASSPDPGDGYTF.

The chain links TRBV19 to TRBJ1-1, with D tentatively TRBD1 (6 bases). Germline-derived CDR1 and CDR2 are LNHDA and SQIVND (reference sequence). Trimming took off 10 bases at V and 0 bases at J, with 12 bases between the two ends. The CDR3 has 13 amino acids. The CDR3 is CATRTVMNTEAFF. The CDR3 nucleotides read TGTGCCACCCGGACAGTGATGAACACTGAAGCTTTCTTT.

The rearrangement links TRBV28 to TRBJ2-7, with 8 bases identical to TRBD1. This CDR3 is 19 amino acids long. Germline CDR1 MDHEN, CDR2 SYDVKM. V dropped 5 bases and J dropped 5; count of bases not matched to a gene: 23. CDR3 region: CASSPRLPRTGNRTHEQYF. Here the CDR3 DNA reads TGTGCCAGCAGTCCCCGACTACCAAGGACAGGGAATAGAACCCACGAGCAGTACTTC.

The count of this clone is one. V is TRBV19 and J is TRBJ1-2, with 9 bases matching TRBD1. This CDR3 comprises 14 residues. Trimming at V came to 5 bases and at J to 5 bases, leaving 6 bases not matched to a gene. CDR1 is LNHDA, CDR2 SQIVND, per germline (reference sequence). CDR3 DNA: TGTGCCAGTAGTCGGGACAGGGAATTATATGGCTACACCTTC. Translated, it gives CASSRDRELYGYTF.

The chain uses TRBV27 and TRBJ1-5; D is unclear. In germline, CDR1 is MNHEY, CDR2 SMNVEV (reference sequence). The CDR3 has 13 amino acids. V was pared by 3 bases and J by 0 bases, with 3 bases between. The CDR3 bases are TGTGCCAGCAGTTTCAGTAGCAATCAGCCCCAGCATTTT. Protein sequence: CASSFSSNQPQHF.

The V and J genes are TRBV6-5 and TRBJ2-4; TRBD2 might be the D (6 bases). Trimming removed 6 bases at V and 4 bases at J, with 13 bases between. The CDR3 contains 14 residues. Germline CDR1 MNHEY, CDR2 SVGAGI. CDR3 sequence reads: CASRNSGLKNIQYF. CDR3 coding DNA: TGTGCCAGCAGGAACAGCGGGCTAAAAAACATTCAGTACTTC.

This clone has a single count. The J gene is TRBJ2-4, the V gene TRBV7-9; 7 bases are a match to TRBD2. CDR1 is SEHNR and CDR2 is FQNEAQ in the germline V gene (reference sequence). J was trimmed by 6 bases and V by 6 bases; bases with no gene match: 11. The CDR3 has 15 residues. CDR3 residues: CASSPTWEGRNIQYF. CDR3 nucleotides: TGTGCCAGCAGTCCCACCTGGGAGGGCCGAAACATTCAGTACTTC. The whole variable domain, filled in from reference TRBV7-9 and TRBJ2-4, reads DTGVSQNPRHKITKRGQNVTFRCDPISEHNRLYWYRQTLGQGPEFLTYFQNEAQLEKSRLLSDRFSAERPKGSFSTLEIQRTEQGDSAMYLCASSPTWEGRNIQYFGAGTRLSVL.

This chain joins TRBV11-2 and TRBJ2-2; D might be TRBD1 (5 bases). V dropped 2 bases and J dropped 8 bases, with 24 bases sitting between them. The CDR3 is made up of 18 amino acids. The germline V gene has CDR1 SGHAT and CDR2 FQNNGV. CDR3 sequence (DNA): TGTGCCAGCAGCTTAAAAAGACCCAGGGTAAACTCCACTGGGGAGCTGTTTTTT. Its protein is CASSLKRPRVNSTGELFF.

The chain is built from TRBV6-5 and TRBJ2-2, with D unclear. V was cut by 6 bases and J by 6 bases, with 17 bases left in between. Germline V gives CDR1 MNHEY, CDR2 SVGAGI. This CDR3 region has 15 residues. As DNA, the CDR3 is TGTGCCAGCAGCCCCTTCAAGCTAACTCCCGGGGAGCTGTTTTTT. Translation gives CASSPFKLTPGELFF.

A word on this clone: At the DNA level, this CDR3 is encoded by other sequences in the same sample as well. This rearrangement joins TRBV5-1 to TRBJ2-5, with 11 bases lining up with TRBD2. V shed 1 base and J 1 base; nucleotides not matched to a gene: 3. CDR1 and CDR2 from the germline V gene are SGHRS and YFSETQ. This CDR3 has 16 residues. CDR3 residues: CASSLNLAGGQETQYF. In nucleotides, the CDR3 is TGCGCCAGCAGCTTGAACCTAGCGGGAGGCCAAGAGACCCAGTACTTC.